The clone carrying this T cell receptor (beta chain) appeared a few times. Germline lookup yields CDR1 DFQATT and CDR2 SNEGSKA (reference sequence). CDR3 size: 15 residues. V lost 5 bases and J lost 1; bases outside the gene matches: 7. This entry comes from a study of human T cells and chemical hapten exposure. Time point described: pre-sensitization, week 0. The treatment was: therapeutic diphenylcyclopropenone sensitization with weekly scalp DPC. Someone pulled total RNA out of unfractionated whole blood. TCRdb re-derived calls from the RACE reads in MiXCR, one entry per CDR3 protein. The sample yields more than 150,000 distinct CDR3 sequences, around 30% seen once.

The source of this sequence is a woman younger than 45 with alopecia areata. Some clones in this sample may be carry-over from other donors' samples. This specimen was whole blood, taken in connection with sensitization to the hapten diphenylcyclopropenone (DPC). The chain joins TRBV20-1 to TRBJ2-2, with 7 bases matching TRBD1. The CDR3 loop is CSARDRDWNTGELFF. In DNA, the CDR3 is TGCAGTGCTCGTGACAGGGATTGGAACACCGGGGAGCTGTTTTTT.